This TCR beta chain was retrieved from a study of Graves' ophthalmopathy and Graves' hyperthyroidism. Uncontrolled infections, other autoimmune diseases, pregnancy or lactation barred patients from enrollment. The PBMCs had their origin in approximately 10 ml of fresh peripheral blood. Per the germline V gene, CDR1 is DFQATT and CDR2 is SNEGSKA (reference sequence). V shed 1 base, J shed 3 bases, and the junction held 6 bases outside the gene matches. The CDR3 length is 14 residues. General study results and limits: The majority of expanded thyroid clonotypes above 0.001 frequency also occurred in blood. The model's prediction of ophthalmopathy progression had 65% to 71% sensitivity and 72% to 80% specificity.

This clonotype has just a few counts. Its antigen remains unidentified. Amplification targeted the TCR beta CDR3 regions, with RNA transcripts as the source material. Second-round multiplex PCR came after first-round RT-PCR with HTBI primers. A single record per CDR3 protein comes from TCRdb applying MiXCR to the multiplex PCR reads. The repertoire has hundreds of thousands of distinct CDR3 sequences, 22% of them found once; the top ten carry approximately 6.9%. The receptor was isolated from a woman aged 18-35 years with stable Graves' hyperthyroidism. Some clones in this sample may be carry-over from other donors' samples. Sequencing was carried out using peripheral blood. The rearrangement uses TRBV20-1 and TRBJ2-7, with TRBD2 identical over 7 bases. This CDR3 reads CSARGLAVNYEQYF. In nucleotides, the CDR3 is TGCAGTGCTAGAGGGCTAGCGGTAAACTACGAGCAGTACTTC.